The entry below gives a single TCR gamma chain sequence along with its context. Its antigen target is currently unknown. One base away there is no much larger clone; base qualities are not given. Trimmed from V: 8 bases; trimmed from J: 6 bases; junction bases lacking a gene match: 10. Measured from the cysteine to the phenylalanine, the CDR3 is 14 residues long. Just the 42-base CDR3 DNA is kept, in frame starting at base 1. This record belongs to a study of intestinal T cells in coeliac disease (TCRdb year 2020). Broadly, across the study: In the TRG cohort, the mean age of coeliac patients was more than 15 years compared with about 51 years for controls, so the coeliac patients were much younger than the controls. A second, larger TCR-gamma (TRG) cohort included duodenal biopsies from 33 coeliac disease patients and about 20 non-coeliac controls. The TCR-delta (TRD) cohort included duodenal biopsies from some 11 coeliac disease patients and some 11 non-coeliac controls.

The library was produced with multiplex PCR. The reads were generated on an Ion Torrent PGM. The LymphoTrack kit, which has primers carrying Illumina adapters, was used to amplify TRG repertoires from 200 ng of biopsy DNA. TRG amplicons were purified using AMPure XP beads, were quantified on a 2100 Bioanalyzer, and were pooled equimolarly. An Ion PGM instrument was used to sequence the TRG libraries. From the authors' description of their analysis: Reads in which more than 10% of nucleotides fell below the per-patient third-quartile quality score were removed with FastX. IMGT/HighV-QUEST was used to align the reads, assigning V, D and J genes, identifying CDR3 regions and assessing functionality. After the sequences were translated into amino acids, every sequence predicted to be non-functional was thrown out. CDR3s were split into kmers with and without positional annotation, PCA was performed on kmer frequencies, and samples were clustered using all 1023 combinations of PCs 1-10. Leave-one-out cross-validation was used to validate the classification, with parameters re-optimised on the remaining samples in each round. Using the vegan R package, Shannon diversity was calculated from repeated random subsamples whose size matched the lowest read count. TCRdb called clones afresh from the public reads with CATT; identical DNA rows were later merged. In this record, the V and J calls reflect TCRdb's handling and not the investigators' own analysis. This sample gives a few hundred gamma-chain clones in total; around 56% of them show up just once. The top ten clones comprise about half of the sample.

What the study reported, not specific to this receptor: All 20 or so biopsies in training were correctly classified by TRD kmer-based clustering, and a leave-one-out accuracy of around 91% was reported. There was no way to tell repeated CDR3 amino acid sequences apart from PCR duplicates. FFPE-derived DNA was found to be relatively degraded, and loss of a proportion of TCR sequences in each sample was likely caused by this degradation. TRG clustering correctly classified most of the 54 biopsies (approximately 94%), with a reported leave-one-out accuracy of around 90%. Age was significantly different between the coeliac and control groups, but splitting the analysis by age did not give a significant classification.

Genomic DNA was extracted with the QIAamp DNA FFPE tissue kit from ten 5-um FFPE scrolls per case. Classification of coeliac disease based on the TCR repertoire was tested using fully anonymised formalin-fixed paraffin-embedded duodenal biopsies that were surplus to diagnostic needs. The controls had upper endoscopy for reflux, dyspepsia or gastritis, and there was no clinical or histological suspicion of coeliac disease in any of the controls. Sequencing was carried out using a duodenal biopsy. The chain is encoded by TRGV10 joined to TRGJP2. TRGV10 is sorted into the ORF group, with uncertain function. This receptor was identified in a human donor who served as a control with a normal duodenal biopsy, not a healthy volunteer. The nucleotides read TGTGCTGCGTGGGAGTCAGATGGTGATTGGATCAAGACGTTT. It is translated as CAAWESDGDWIKTF.